The T cell receptor (beta chain) under discussion was sequenced for a study of cytomegalovirus exposure and HLA in healthy donors. Findings and limits, study-wide: Researchers reported from a later analysis that most CMV-associated TCR beta chains appeared HLA-restricted.

The CDR3 has 16 amino acids. The trim removed 4 bases at V and 1 base at J, leaving 6 bases unmatched. Germline CDR1 reads SEHNR; CDR2 reads FQNEAQ (reference sequence). Of note for this clone: Its antigen is currently unknown.

A multiplex PCR was run with 60 Vbeta primers and 13 Jbeta primers. Sequencing was performed with immunoSEQ multiplex PCR; in TCRdb, only in-frame clones are kept and a portion is missing. The table records about 150,000 clones, around 75% of them present only once. The V gene is TRBV7-9, the J gene TRBJ1-1; the match to TRBD1 covers 10 bases. This receptor was taken from a man aged 30 to 45 in good health and CMV-seropositive. Sequenced: PBMCs. CDR3 DNA sequence: TGTGCCAGCAGCTCCGGGGACAGGGGACCGAACACTGAAGCTTTCTTT. Protein sequence: CASSSGDRGPNTEAFF.